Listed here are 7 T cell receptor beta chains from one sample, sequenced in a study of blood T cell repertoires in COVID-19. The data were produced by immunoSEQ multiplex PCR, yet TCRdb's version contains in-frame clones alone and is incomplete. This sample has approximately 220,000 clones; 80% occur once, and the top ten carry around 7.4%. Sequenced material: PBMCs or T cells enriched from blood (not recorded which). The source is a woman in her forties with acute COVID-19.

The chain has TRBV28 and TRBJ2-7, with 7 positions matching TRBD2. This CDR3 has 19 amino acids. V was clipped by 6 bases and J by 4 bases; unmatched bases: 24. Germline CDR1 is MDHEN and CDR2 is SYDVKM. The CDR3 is CASSLPTSRSSGALYEQYF. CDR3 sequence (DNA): TGTGCCAGCAGCCTACCGACAAGCCGCTCTAGCGGAGCGCTTTACGAGCAGTACTTC.

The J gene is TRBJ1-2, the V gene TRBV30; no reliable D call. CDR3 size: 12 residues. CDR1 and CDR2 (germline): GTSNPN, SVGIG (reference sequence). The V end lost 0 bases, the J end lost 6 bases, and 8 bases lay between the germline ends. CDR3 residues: CAWSVGSHGYTF. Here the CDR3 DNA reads TGTGCCTGGAGTGTGGGGAGCCATGGCTACACCTTC.

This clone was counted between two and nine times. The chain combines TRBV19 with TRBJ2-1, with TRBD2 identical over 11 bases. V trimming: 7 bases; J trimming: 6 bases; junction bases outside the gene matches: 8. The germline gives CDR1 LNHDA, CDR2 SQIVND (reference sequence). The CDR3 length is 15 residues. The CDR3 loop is CASTQTSGSSNEQFF. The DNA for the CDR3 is TGTGCCAGTACCCAAACTAGCGGGAGTAGCAATGAGCAGTTCTTC.

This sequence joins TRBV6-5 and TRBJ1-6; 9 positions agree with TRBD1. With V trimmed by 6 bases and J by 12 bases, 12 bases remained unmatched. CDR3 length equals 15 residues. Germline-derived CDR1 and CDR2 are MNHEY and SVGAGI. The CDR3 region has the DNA TGTGCCAGCAGCCTAGGACAGGGGAGAGTTGGACCCCTCCACTTT. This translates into CASSLGQGRVGPLHF.

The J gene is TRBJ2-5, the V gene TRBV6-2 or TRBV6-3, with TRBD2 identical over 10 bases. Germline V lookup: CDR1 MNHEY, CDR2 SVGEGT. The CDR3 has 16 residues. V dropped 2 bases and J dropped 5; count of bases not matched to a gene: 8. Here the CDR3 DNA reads TGTGCCAGCAGTTACCTAAGCGGGAGGGCCAGGGAGACCCAGTACTTC. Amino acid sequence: CASSYLSGRARETQYF.

The CDR3 loop reads CASSERDRDRGGYTF. The CDR3 DNA reads TGTGCCAGCAGCGAGAGGGACCGGGACAGGGGAGGATACACCTTC. The V gene is TRBV9, the J gene TRBJ1-2; TRBD1 agrees at 10 bases. Germline trimming cut 3 bases from V and 11 bases from J; bases unmatched to any gene: 13. Germline V gene data show CDR1 as SGDLS and CDR2 as YYNGEE. The CDR3 runs 15 residues.

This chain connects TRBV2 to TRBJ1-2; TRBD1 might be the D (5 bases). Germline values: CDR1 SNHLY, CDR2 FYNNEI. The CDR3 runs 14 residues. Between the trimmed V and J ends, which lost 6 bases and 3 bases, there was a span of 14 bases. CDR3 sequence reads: CASSVRQSDYGYTF. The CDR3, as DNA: TGTGCCAGCAGCGTGAGACAGTCGGACTATGGCTACACCTTC.